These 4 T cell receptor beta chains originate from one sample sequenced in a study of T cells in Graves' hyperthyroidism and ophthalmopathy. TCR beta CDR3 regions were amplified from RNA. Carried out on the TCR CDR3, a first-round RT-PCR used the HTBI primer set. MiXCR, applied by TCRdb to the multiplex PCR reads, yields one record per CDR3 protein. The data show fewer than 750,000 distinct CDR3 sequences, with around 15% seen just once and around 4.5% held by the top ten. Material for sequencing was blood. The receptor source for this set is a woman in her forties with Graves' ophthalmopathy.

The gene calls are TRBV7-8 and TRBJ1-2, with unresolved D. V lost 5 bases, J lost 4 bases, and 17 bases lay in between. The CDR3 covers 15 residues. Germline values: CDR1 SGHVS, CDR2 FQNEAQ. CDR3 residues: CASSERTAWRYGYTF. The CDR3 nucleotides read TGTGCCAGCAGCGAGCGGACCGCTTGGCGCTATGGCTACACCTTC.

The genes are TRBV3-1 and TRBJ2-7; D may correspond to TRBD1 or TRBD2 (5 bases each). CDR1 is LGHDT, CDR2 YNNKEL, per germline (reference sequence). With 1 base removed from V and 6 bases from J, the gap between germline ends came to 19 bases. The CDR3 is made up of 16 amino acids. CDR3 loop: CASSQVTVWGSGEQYF. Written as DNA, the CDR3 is TGTGCCAGCAGCCAAGTAACGGTTTGGGGGTCGGGCGAGCAGTACTTC.

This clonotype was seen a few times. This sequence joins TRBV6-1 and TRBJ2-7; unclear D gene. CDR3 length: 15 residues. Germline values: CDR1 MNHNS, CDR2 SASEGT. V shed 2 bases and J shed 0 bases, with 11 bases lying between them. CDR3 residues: CASSEKRPSSYEQYF. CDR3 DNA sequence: TGTGCCAGCAGTGAAAAACGGCCAAGCTCCTACGAGCAGTACTTC.

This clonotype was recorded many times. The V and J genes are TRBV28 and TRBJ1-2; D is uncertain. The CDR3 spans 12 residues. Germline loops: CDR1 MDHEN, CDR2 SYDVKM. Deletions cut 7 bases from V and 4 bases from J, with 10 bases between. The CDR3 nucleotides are TGTGCCAGCAAAGTATCAGGCTATGGCTACACCTTC. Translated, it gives CASKVSGYGYTF.